These 30 T cell receptor beta chains originate from one sample sequenced in a study of control samples from healthy donors and cancer patients. Libraries were prepared by immunoSEQ multiplex PCR; TCRdb keeps only in-frame clonotypes and omits some of them. There are fewer than 95,000 clones in the sample; roughly 86% occur only once, and roughly 20% lies in the top ten. The sequencing input was blood. These receptors all stem from a man aged 25-40 years in good health.

The rearrangement uses TRBV11-3 and TRBJ1-1; D possibly corresponds to TRBD1 (5 bases). The length of the CDR3 is 14 residues. Germline V gives CDR1 SGHNT, CDR2 YENEEA. Between the trimmed V and J ends, which lost 5 bases and 5 bases, there was a span of 15 bases. Here the CDR3 reads CASSQRGEKTEAFF. The CDR3 bases are TGTGCCAGCAGCCAAAGGGGCGAGAAGACTGAAGCTTTCTTT.

The V and J genes are TRBV18 and TRBJ2-2; 8 nucleotides align to TRBD1. The V and J ends lost 0 bases and 6 bases, in that order; junction bases with no gene match: 9. This CDR3 has 17 residues. Germline CDR1 is KGHSH and CDR2 is LQKENI. The CDR3 protein is CASSPPFGQGYAGELFF. The CDR3 DNA sequence: TGTGCCAGCTCACCACCGTTCGGACAGGGATACGCCGGGGAGCTGTTTTTT.

This rearrangement joins TRBV25-1 to TRBJ1-2; 9 bases agree with TRBD1. V dropped 3 bases and J dropped 8; count of bases not matched to a gene: 10. The CDR3 loop spans 15 amino acids. Per germline, CDR1 MGHDK and CDR2 SYGVNS. CDR3 in DNA: TGTGCCAGCAGTGACATTACTGACAGGGGGAACGGCTACACCTTC. Encoded protein: CASSDITDRGNGYTF.

The chain has TRBV24-1 and TRBJ2-5, with D perhaps TRBD1 or TRBD2 (5 bases each). The V gene lost 5 bases and the J gene lost 5 bases, with 17 bases spanning the gap. The germline CDR1 and CDR2 sequences are KGHDR and SFDVKD. The CDR3 runs to 15 residues. The CDR3 loop is CATSGVTGSGETQYF. In DNA, the CDR3 is TGTGCCACCAGTGGTGTGACGGGATCAGGGGAGACCCAGTACTTC.

This chain joins TRBV4-1 and TRBJ1-5; D is possibly TRBD1 (6 bases). V lost 4 bases and J lost 6, with 16 bases in between. CDR3 size: 15 residues. The germline V gene encodes CDR1 MGHRA and CDR2 YSYEKL. CDR3 in amino acids: CASSPGGAGSQPQHF. The CDR3 bases are TGCGCCAGCAGCCCTGGGGGGGCGGGAAGTCAGCCCCAGCATTTT.

The chain recombines TRBV3-1 (or the pseudogene TRBV3-2) with TRBJ2-7, with 9 bases fitting TRBD2. The CDR3 is made up of 12 amino acids. V lost 3 bases, J lost 7 bases, and 1 base stayed unmatched. Looked up from germline, CDR1 is LGHDT and CDR2 is YNNKEL (reference sequence). CDR3 DNA sequence: TGTGCCAGCAGCCAGACTAGCGGAGAGCAGTACTTC. It codes for CASSQTSGEQYF.

This chain joins TRBV24-1 and TRBJ2-2; 7 nucleotides align to TRBD1. The V gene's germline CDR1 is KGHDR and CDR2 SFDVKD. V gave up 4 bases and J gave up 2 bases; unmatched junction bases: 12. The CDR3 loop spans 18 amino acids. In DNA, the CDR3 is TGTGCCACCAGTGACGCCCGACAGGGCTCTATAAACACCGGGGAGCTGTTTTTT. Amino acids: CATSDARQGSINTGELFF.

The chain recombines TRBV5-4 with TRBJ1-1, with D possibly TRBD1 on 5 matching bases. V lost 1 base and J 0 bases, leaving 7 bases between the germline ends. The CDR3 has 14 amino acids. Germline lookup yields CDR1 SGHNT and CDR2 YYREEE (reference sequence). In DNA, the CDR3 is TGTGCCAGCAGCTTGACAGGTGTGAACACTGAAGCTTTCTTT. It yields the protein CASSLTGVNTEAFF.

The V and J genes are TRBV30 and TRBJ1-5; TRBD1 might be the D (5 bases). Trimming cost V 5 bases and J 0 bases, with 8 bases left between them. This CDR3 comprises 13 residues. Germline CDR1 GTSNPN, CDR2 SVGIG (reference sequence). The CDR3 protein is CAWGGRSNQPQHF. In nucleotides, the CDR3 is TGTGCCTGGGGGGGACGTAGCAATCAGCCCCAGCATTTT.

This chain joins TRBV4-1 and TRBJ1-2, with D uncertain. This CDR3 has 16 residues. Per germline, CDR1 MGHRA and CDR2 YSYEKL. V shed 4 bases and J shed 4 bases, with 19 bases lying between them. CDR3 coding DNA: TGCGCCAGCAGCCTACGAGGAGACTCCGGCGCCTATGGCTACACCTTC. Protein product: CASSLRGDSGAYGYTF.

This chain uses TRBV6-1 with TRBJ2-1; 10 bases agree with TRBD2. The CDR3 is 16 amino acids. Losses at the gene ends were 4 bases for V and 3 bases for J; bases not matched to a gene: 6. CDR1 MNHNS and CDR2 SASEGT come from the germline V gene. CDR3 nucleotides: TGTGCCAGCAGTGCCGGCCAGCGGGGGGGCTACAATGAGCAGTTCTTC. Translated: CASSAGQRGGYNEQFF.

The rearrangement links TRBV7-2 to TRBJ2-1; TRBD2 matches at 13 bases. Per the germline V gene, CDR1 is SGHTA and CDR2 is FQGNSA. The CDR3 totals 15 residues. V was pared by 5 bases and J by 9 bases, with 7 bases of the junction left unmatched. Written as DNA, the CDR3 is TGTGCCAGCAGCCTACTAGCGGGGGGGCAAAGTGAGCAGTTCTTC. Its protein product is CASSLLAGGQSEQFF. The full variable domain, completed using reference TRBV7-2 and TRBJ2-1, is GAGVSQSPSNKVTEKGKDVELRCDPISGHTALYWYRQSLGQGLEFLIYFQGNSAPDKSGLPSDRFSAERTGGSVSTLTIQRTQQEDSAVYLCASSLLAGGQSEQFFGPGTRLTVL.

V is TRBV4-1 and J is TRBJ1-2; possibly TRBD1 for D (5 bases). Germline CDR1 reads MGHRA; CDR2 reads YSYEKL. V shed 0 bases and J shed 4 bases, with 18 bases lying between them. This CDR3 contains 17 residues. CDR3 amino acids: CASSQDGSGDYFYGYTF. The CDR3 DNA sequence: TGCGCCAGCAGCCAAGATGGATCGGGGGATTATTTCTATGGCTACACCTTC.

This clone was observed a few times. This chain connects TRBV10-2 to TRBJ1-4; tentatively, D is TRBD1 (6 bases). Germline CDR1 and CDR2: WSHSY and SAAADI. Trimming stripped 10 bases from V and 5 bases from J, with 23 bases between. This CDR3 spans 16 amino acids. The CDR3 DNA is TGCGCCACCCTATCGCAAACAGGGCTTCGAAATGAAAAACTGTTTTTT. Translating it yields CATLSQTGLRNEKLFF.

This clone is medium-sized. The V and J genes are TRBV6-4 and TRBJ1-1, with 8 bases aligning to TRBD1. Germline trimming cut 0 bases from V and 7 bases from J; bases unmatched to any gene: 4. The CDR3 consists of 14 residues. Germline V gives CDR1 MRHNA, CDR2 SNTAGT. CDR3 coding DNA: TGTGCCAGCAGTGACTCATCAGGGGGCAGTGAAGCTTTCTTT. This codes for CASSDSSGGSEAFF.

The J gene is TRBJ2-7, the V gene TRBV4-1; 8 nucleotides match TRBD1. CDR1 and CDR2 from the germline V gene are MGHRA and YSYEKL. This CDR3 is built from 13 residues. Trimming took 1 base from V and 5 from J; bases not matched to a gene: 1. Here the CDR3 reads CASSQVTGDEQYF. CDR3 nucleotide sequence: TGCGCCAGCAGCCAAGTGACAGGGGACGAGCAGTACTTC.

This clone was counted once. This chain connects TRBV27 to TRBJ1-1; 8 bases match TRBD1. With 6 bases clipped from V and 4 bases from J, the junction kept 4 bases outside the gene matches. This CDR3 contains 13 residues. Germline assignment: CDR1 MNHEY and CDR2 SMNVEV (reference sequence). CDR3 bases: TGTGCCAGCAGCAAGACAGGGGCCACTGAAGCTTTCTTT. It yields the protein CASSKTGATEAFF.

The chain recombines TRBV28 with TRBJ2-2; the D gene is possibly TRBD2 (6 bases). V was clipped by 8 bases and J by 0 bases, with 16 bases between them. The length of the CDR3 is 16 residues. CDR1 and CDR2 from the germline V gene are MDHEN and SYDVKM. The CDR3 protein is CASARDRGSNTGELFF. In nucleotides, the CDR3 is TGTGCCAGCGCCCGGGATCGGGGGTCGAACACCGGGGAGCTGTTTTTT.

The J gene is TRBJ2-1, the V gene TRBV5-4; D possibly corresponds to TRBD1 (6 bases). Per germline, CDR1 SGHNT and CDR2 YYREEE (reference sequence). This CDR3 has 16 residues. Trimming stripped 4 bases from V and 0 bases from J, with 14 bases between. CDR3 in DNA: TGTGCCAGCAGCACTGGGGGCGCTAGCTCCTACAATGAGCAGTTCTTC. Translating gives CASSTGGASSYNEQFF.

The chain recombines TRBV12-3 or TRBV12-4 with TRBJ2-1; 7 positions match TRBD1. Trimming at V came to 6 bases and at J to 4 bases, leaving 3 bases not matched to a gene. This CDR3 is built from 13 residues. This CDR3 reads CASSRTGYNEQFF. CDR3 coding DNA: TGTGCCAGCAGCCGGACAGGTTACAATGAGCAGTTCTTC.

Comments on this clone: The sample holds other DNA sequences that translate to the same CDR3. V usage is TRBV6-5 and J usage is TRBJ1-1, with TRBD1 as a possible D gene (5 bases). From germline, CDR1 is MNHEY and CDR2 SVGAGI. The V end was cut by 2 bases, the J end by 2 bases, with 6 bases between. The CDR3 is made up of 13 amino acids. CDR3 in DNA: TGTGCCAGCAGTTACGGGGGTAACACTGAAGCTTTCTTT. Translated, it gives CASSYGGNTEAFF.

The rearrangement uses TRBV9 and TRBJ1-3, with D tentatively TRBD1 (5 bases). Germline V gene sequence: CDR1 SGDLS, CDR2 YYNGEE. This CDR3 spans 15 amino acids. The germline V and J ends were trimmed by 0 bases and 4 bases, with 11 bases remaining between them. CDR3 DNA: TGTGCCAGCAGCGTAGAAGGGGATTGGGGAAACACCATATATTTT. As protein: CASSVEGDWGNTIYF. Supplemented by reference TRBV9 and TRBJ1-3, the full variable domain reads DSGVTQTPKHLITATGQRVTLRCSPRSGDLSVYWYQQSLDQGLQFLIQYYNGEERAKGNILERFSAQQFPDLHSELNLSSLELGDSALYFCASSVEGDWGNTIYFGEGSWLTVV.

This clone occurred once. CDR3 residues: CASSIAAGLVSLSTDTQYF. The CDR3 DNA sequence: TGTGCCAGTAGTATAGCGGCCGGGCTGGTGAGCCTATCCACAGATACGCAGTATTTT. The chain couples TRBV19 to TRBJ2-3, with D unresolved. Trimming stripped 1 base from V and 2 bases from J, with 22 bases between. The CDR3 has 19 amino acids. Germline lookup yields CDR1 LNHDA and CDR2 SQIVND (reference sequence).

V is TRBV4-1 and J is TRBJ2-5; the D gene could be TRBD1 or TRBD2 (5 bases each). Trimming pared 1 base from V and 1 base from J, leaving 13 bases between. CDR3 length: 16 amino acids. Germline CDR1 reads MGHRA; CDR2 reads YSYEKL. CDR3 DNA sequence: TGCGCCAGCAGCCAAGTTAGGTCAGGGACCCAAGAGACCCAGTACTTC. Translating it yields CASSQVRSGTQETQYF.

The chain combines TRBV11-2 with TRBJ2-2, with 10 bases identical to TRBD2. CDR3 length equals 17 residues. Losses at the gene ends were 0 bases for V and 6 bases for J; bases not matched to a gene: 7. Germline V gene data show CDR1 as SGHAT and CDR2 as FQNNGV. CDR3 region: CASSLDPLAGVSGELFF. The CDR3 nucleotides are TGTGCCAGCAGCTTAGATCCTCTAGCGGGGGTCTCCGGGGAGCTGTTTTTT.

The rearrangement joins TRBV23-1 to TRBJ2-2; TRBD1 matches 10 bases. TRBV23-1 is treated as an ORF (open reading frame) with a function not yet certain. Trimming took 4 bases from V and 6 from J; bases not matched to a gene: 8. The CDR3 has 16 amino acids. The CDR3 region has the DNA TGCGCCAGCAGTCTTGGACAGGGGGTCGGGGCCGGGGAGCTGTTTTTT. This sequence encodes CASSLGQGVGAGELFF.

V and J are TRBV5-1 and TRBJ2-7, with D maybe TRBD2 (6 bases). The CDR3 length is 14 residues. Per germline, CDR1 SGHRS and CDR2 YFSETQ. The germline V and J ends were trimmed by 0 bases and 7 bases, with 14 bases remaining between them. The CDR3 here is CASSLAGGALEQYF. CDR3 nucleotides: TGCGCCAGCAGCTTGGCCGGCGGGGCTCTGGAGCAGTACTTC.

V and J are TRBV6-5 and TRBJ2-2; TRBD1 matches 9 bases. In germline, CDR1 is MNHEY, CDR2 SVGAGI. The length of the CDR3 is 15 residues. V lost 10 bases and J lost 2; bases outside the gene matches: 8. CDR3 nucleotide sequence: TGTGCCACTCTTCCGGGACAGGGAAACACCGGGGAGCTGTTTTTT. It yields the protein CATLPGQGNTGELFF.

V and J are TRBV6-6 and TRBJ1-1; perhaps TRBD1 as D (5 bases). The CDR3 length is 14 residues. Per the germline V gene, CDR1 is MNHNY and CDR2 is SVGAGI (reference sequence). V dropped 6 bases and J dropped 0 bases, with 11 bases sitting between them. CDR3 coding DNA: TGTGCCAGCAGGGGGACGGGGATGAACACTGAAGCTTTCTTT. It encodes CASRGTGMNTEAFF.

The V and J genes are TRBV2 and TRBJ2-1; D is possibly TRBD1 (6 bases). Germline lookup yields CDR1 SNHLY and CDR2 FYNNEI. V was shortened by 8 bases and J by 9 bases, with 11 bases between the two germline ends. CDR3 length: 11 residues. The CDR3 loop reads CASGPGVEQFF. CDR3 bases: TGTGCCAGCGGCCCAGGGGTTGAGCAGTTCTTC.